This T cell receptor beta chain emerged from a study of shared clonotypes between healthy human individuals. The repertoire was sequenced with immunoSEQ multiplex PCR; TCRdb's copy has only in-frame clones and lacks some. The sample consists of approximately 250,000 clones, 65% to 70% of them appearing once. This CDR3 region has 12 residues. V gave up 5 bases and J gave up 11 bases, with 15 bases separating them. Per germline, CDR1 SEHNR and CDR2 FQNEAQ (reference sequence). The chain recombines TRBV7-9 with TRBJ1-1; perhaps TRBD1 as D (6 bases). The receptor comes from a man younger than 45 in good health. What was sequenced was memory CD4+ T cells sorted from blood. Subset: CD45RA-negative fraction. The CDR3 sequence: CASSITGFGAFF. The CDR3 DNA follows: TGTGCCAGCAGCATTACAGGGTTCGGGGCTTTCTTT.